The 19 T cell receptor beta chains below come from one sample, sequenced in a study of T-cell reconstitution after alpha-beta-depleted transplantation in children. TCRbeta library preparation incorporated unique molecular identifiers. TCRdb reprocessed the PCR reads via MiXCR and lists one record per CDR3 protein. In the table there are 500,000 or so distinct CDR3 sequences, approximately 32% of which are singletons. The specimen comprised PBMCs from the stem cell graft donor, sampled from the stem cell graft. The receptors come from a human donor who donated a stem cell graft to a child with aplastic anemia.

The chain carries TRBV20-1 and TRBJ1-1, with D possibly matching TRBD1 (6 bases). This CDR3 is built from 14 residues. Between the trimmed V and J ends, which lost 5 bases and 3 bases, there was a span of 16 bases. The germline V gene has CDR1 DFQATT and CDR2 SNEGSKA (reference sequence). CDR3 DNA: TGCAGTGCTGTCGGGGGGGGCGCGCACACTGAAGCTTTCTTT. Translating gives CSAVGGGAHTEAFF.

There are a few counts of this clonotype. This chain links TRBV7-8 with TRBJ1-3; D possibly corresponds to TRBD1 (6 bases). CDR1 is SGHVS and CDR2 is FQNEAQ in the germline V gene. The CDR3 is 15 residues long. Trimming removed 4 bases at V and 0 bases at J, with 10 bases between. CDR3 sequence: CASSSRGDSGNTIYF. The CDR3 DNA is TGTGCCAGCAGCTCCAGGGGAGACTCTGGAAACACCATATATTTT.

This clonotype came up a few times. The V and J genes are TRBV29-1 and TRBJ2-1; TRBD1 matches 8 bases. J lost 9 bases, V lost 5 bases, and 3 bases had no gene match. This CDR3 has 11 residues. Germline loops: CDR1 SQVTM, CDR2 ANQGSEA. In nucleotides, the CDR3 is TGCAGCGTTATACAGGGGGGTGAGCAGTTCTTC. Amino acid sequence: CSVIQGGEQFF.

This clonotype has more than one count but fewer than ten. The V gene is TRBV7-8, the J gene TRBJ1-2; TRBD1 matches at 9 bases. Trimming took 1 base from V and 2 from J; bases not matched to a gene: 20. This CDR3 is 21 amino acids long. Germline V gives CDR1 SGHVS, CDR2 FQNEAQ. CDR3 region: CASSLVGQGGQTGLPNYGYTF. The CDR3 DNA follows: TGTGCCAGCAGCTTAGTGGGACAGGGAGGGCAGACGGGGTTACCGAACTATGGCTACACCTTC. The variable domain in full, with the rest retrieved from reference TRBV7-8 and TRBJ1-2, is GAGVSQSPRYKVAKRGQDVALRCDPISGHVSLFWYQQALGQGPEFLTYFQNEAQLDKSGLPSDRFFAERPEGSVSTLKIQRTQQEDSAVYLCASSLVGQGGQTGLPNYGYTFGSGTRLTVV.

The chain employs TRBV5-4 and TRBJ2-3; possibly TRBD2 for D (5 bases). Germline CDR1 and CDR2: SGHNT and YYREEE (reference sequence). Trimming took off 3 bases at V and 2 bases at J, with 13 bases between the two ends. CDR3 length equals 15 residues. CDR3 in DNA: TGTGCCAGCAGCTACGTTGAGGGCTTCACAGATACGCAGTATTTT. It specifies CASSYVEGFTDTQYF.

The V and J genes are TRBV11-2 and TRBJ1-3; 7 nucleotides align to TRBD1. The CDR3 length is 17 residues. The germline V gene encodes CDR1 SGHAT and CDR2 FQNNGV. V shed 5 bases, J shed 0 bases, and the junction held 10 bases outside the gene matches. CDR3: CASSLRTGLYSGNTIYF. The CDR3 nucleotides read TGTGCCAGCAGCCTCAGGACAGGCCTGTACTCTGGAAACACCATATATTTT.

The chain joins TRBV7-9 to TRBJ1-2; 8 positions agree with TRBD1. J lost 7 bases, V lost 1 base, and 2 bases had no gene match. This CDR3 comprises 13 residues. The germline V gene encodes CDR1 SEHNR and CDR2 FQNEAQ (reference sequence). CDR3 in amino acids: CASSLGQGAGYTF. DNA for the CDR3: TGTGCCAGCAGCTTAGGCCAGGGGGCTGGCTACACCTTC.

The rearrangement joins TRBV20-1 to TRBJ2-7, with TRBD2 identical over 15 bases. Germline trimming cut 5 bases from V and 9 bases from J; bases unmatched to any gene: 8. The CDR3 contains 14 residues. CDR1 is DFQATT and CDR2 is SNEGSKA in the germline V gene (reference sequence). The CDR3 loop reads CSASPGLAGGWQYF. CDR3 DNA: TGCAGTGCTTCGCCGGGACTAGCGGGAGGTTGGCAGTACTTC.

The chain uses TRBV19 and TRBJ2-1; the match to TRBD2 covers 9 bases. Germline CDR1 LNHDA, CDR2 SQIVND (reference sequence). V shed 6 bases and J 6 bases; nucleotides not matched to a gene: 15. The CDR3 has 17 residues. The CDR3 region is CASSPRGSGSGFNEQFF. The CDR3 DNA reads as TGTGCCAGTAGCCCGAGGGGTAGCGGGAGTGGGTTCAATGAGCAGTTCTTC.

J is TRBJ2-1 and V is TRBV14; maybe TRBD2 (6 bases). This CDR3 spans 17 amino acids. Germline V gene sequence: CDR1 SGHDN, CDR2 FVKESK. V lost 0 bases and J lost 4, with 16 bases in between. CDR3 sequence (DNA): TGTGCCAGCAGCCAAGATGTCAGGAGCGGGTTGTACAATGAGCAGTTCTTC. It encodes CASSQDVRSGLYNEQFF.

This clonotype occurred a few times. This rearrangement joins TRBV12-3 or TRBV12-4 to TRBJ2-7; D remains unclear. CDR3 length: 13 residues. V was shortened by 1 base and J by 3 bases, with 7 bases between the two germline ends. The CDR3 loop reads CASSLGPGYEQYF. The CDR3, as DNA: TGTGCCAGCAGTTTAGGGCCTGGCTACGAGCAGTACTTC.

V is TRBV7-2 and J is TRBJ1-2; 8 bases match TRBD1. From germline, CDR1 is SGHTA and CDR2 FQGNSA. Trimming cost V 2 bases and J 7 bases; bases outside gene matches: 6. The CDR3 sequence is 14 residues long. CDR3 bases: TGTGCCAGCAGCTTACCGACAGGGGCCCTTGGCTACACCTTC. Translation gives CASSLPTGALGYTF. The full variable domain, in which reference TRBV7-2 and TRBJ1-2 provide the parts outside the CDR3, is GAGVSQSPSNKVTEKGKDVELRCDPISGHTALYWYRQSLGQGLEFLIYFQGNSAPDKSGLPSDRFSAERTGGSVSTLTIQRTQQEDSAVYLCASSLPTGALGYTFGSGTRLTVV.

The J gene is TRBJ1-1, the V gene TRBV20-1; D might be TRBD1 (5 bases). CDR1 is DFQATT and CDR2 is SNEGSKA in the germline V gene (reference sequence). The CDR3 extends over 15 amino acids. The V end was cut by 6 bases, the J end by 0 bases, with 17 bases between. The CDR3 DNA reads TGCAGTGCGCGTCCCGACAGCCAAATGAACACTGAAGCTTTCTTT. Protein product: CSARPDSQMNTEAFF.

J is TRBJ2-3 and V is TRBV7-9, with 11 bases that match TRBD1. J gave up 4 bases and V 5 bases, and 11 bases lay outside the gene matches. CDR3 length: 17 residues. Per the germline V gene, CDR1 is SEHNR and CDR2 is FQNEAQ (reference sequence). CDR3 nucleotide sequence: TGTGCCAGCAGCCCCACCGGGACAGGGGGGCGGCCAGATACGCAGTATTTT. Protein product: CASSPTGTGGRPDTQYF.

V usage is TRBV6-5 and J usage is TRBJ2-2; D is possibly TRBD1 or TRBD2 (6 bases each). The CDR3 spans 15 residues. The V gene's germline CDR1 is MNHEY and CDR2 SVGAGI. Trimming pared 2 bases from V and 6 bases from J, leaving 13 bases between. In DNA, the CDR3 is TGTGCCAGCAGTTACACGGAGGGGGTCCCCGGGGAGCTGTTTTTT. This translates into CASSYTEGVPGELFF.

The chain joins TRBV7-2 to TRBJ2-1, with 10 nucleotides matching TRBD2. The CDR3 sequence is 15 residues long. The V segment lost 5 bases and the J segment 5 bases; nucleotides outside the gene matches: 6. Germline CDR1 is SGHTA and CDR2 is FQGNSA. CDR3: CASSPRTSGNNEQFF. The CDR3 DNA sequence: TGTGCCAGCAGCCCGAGGACTAGCGGCAACAATGAGCAGTTCTTC.

The chain has TRBV4-1 and TRBJ2-1; possibly TRBD1 for D (6 bases). V lost 0 bases to trimming and J lost 5 bases, with 17 bases between them. The CDR3 extends over 17 amino acids. CDR1 and CDR2 (germline): MGHRA, YSYEKL. This chain's CDR3 is CASSQDRTVLANNEQFF. The CDR3 nucleotides are TGCGCCAGCAGCCAAGATAGGACAGTTCTGGCAAACAATGAGCAGTTCTTC.

This chain links TRBV12-3 or TRBV12-4 with TRBJ1-2; 7 bases fit TRBD1. The CDR3 totals 13 residues. V gave up 6 bases and J gave up 4 bases; unmatched junction bases: 5. CDR3 amino acids: CASRGQAGYGYTF. CDR3 DNA: TGTGCCAGCAGAGGACAGGCGGGCTATGGCTACACCTTC.

The genes are TRBV28 and TRBJ2-2; 9 nucleotides agree with TRBD1. Germline values: CDR1 MDHEN, CDR2 SYDVKM. This CDR3 comprises 13 residues. The CDR3 protein is CAWGQGNTGELFF. For the CDR3, the DNA is TGTGCTTGGGGACAGGGTAACACCGGGGAGCTGTTTTTT. Using reference TRBV28 and TRBJ2-2 for the parts outside the CDR3, the full variable domain is DVKVTQSSRYLVKRTGEKVFLECVQDMDHENMFWYRQDPGLGLRLIYFSYDVKMKEKGDIPEGYSVSREKKERFSLILESASTNQTSMYLCAWGQGNTGELFFGEGSRLTVL.